The 6 T cell receptor beta chains below were found in one sample sequenced in a study of cytomegalovirus exposure and HLA in healthy donors. Both 60 Vbeta primers and 13 Jbeta primers went into the PCR. Generated by immunoSEQ multiplex PCR, the TCRdb table keeps only in-frame clones and is missing some. Seen here are 130,000 to 150,000 clones, approximately 82% observed once, and the top ten hold under 10%. The source material was PBMCs. These receptors all stem from a woman aged 60-75 years in good health and CMV-seropositive.

The chain combines TRBV30 with TRBJ1-1; maybe TRBD1 (5 bases). Per the germline V gene, CDR1 is GTSNPN and CDR2 is SVGIG (reference sequence). V gave up 2 bases and J gave up 6 bases, with 16 bases separating them. CDR3 length: 14 residues. The CDR3 bases are TGTGCCTGGAGTAGGGGCACCGGAGGGGCTGAAGCTTTCTTT. Encoded protein: CAWSRGTGGAEAFF. The full variable domain, its missing parts supplied by reference TRBV30 and TRBJ1-1, is SQTIHQWPATLVQPVGSPLSLECTVEGTSNPNLYWYRQAAGRGLQLLFYSVGIGQISSEVPQNLSASRPQDRQFILSSKKLLLSDSGFYLCAWSRGTGGAEAFFGQGTRLTVV.

This chain connects TRBV28 to TRBJ2-5; 7 positions match TRBD1. CDR3 length: 15 residues. Trimming removed 6 bases from V and 4 bases from J; junction bases left unmatched: 11. Germline assignment: CDR1 MDHEN and CDR2 SYDVKM. CDR3 amino acids: CASSPNTQGLETQYF. In nucleotides, the CDR3 is TGTGCCAGCAGCCCAAACACACAGGGGCTAGAGACCCAGTACTTC.

V is TRBV28 and J is TRBJ1-5; the D gene is possibly TRBD1 (5 bases). V was cut by 1 base and J by 4 bases, with 14 bases left in between. CDR3 length equals 16 residues. Germline lookup yields CDR1 MDHEN and CDR2 SYDVKM. The CDR3 sequence is CASSLLTEGSNQPQHF. CDR3 coding DNA: TGTGCCAGCAGTTTATTGACAGAAGGATCGAATCAGCCCCAGCATTTT.

The chain recombines TRBV2 with TRBJ2-5; no definite D call. Judging by the DNA end, TRBJ2-7 fits better; the J call may be wrong. This CDR3 has 14 amino acids. Germline values: CDR1 SNHLY, CDR2 FYNNEI. CDR3: CASSETPNYYEQYF. The CDR3 bases are TGTGCCAGCAGCGAGACTCCGAACTACTACGAGCAGTACTTC.

This chain uses TRBV5-1 with TRBJ2-7, with a weak D call TRBD2 (6 bases). The V end was cut by 6 bases, the J end by 0 bases, with 22 bases between. Germline values: CDR1 SGHRS, CDR2 YFSETQ. CDR3 size: 17 residues. This CDR3 reads CASTPAGGGLFSYEQYF. The CDR3 DNA is TGCGCCAGCACTCCAGCCGGGGGAGGTTTGTTCTCCTACGAGCAGTACTTC.

The V and J genes are TRBV7-9 and TRBJ2-1; 9 nucleotides align to TRBD1. CDR1 and CDR2 (germline): SEHNR, FQNEAQ (reference sequence). Unmatched junction bases numbered 9, after V lost 5 bases and J lost 4 bases. This CDR3 spans 16 amino acids. The CDR3 DNA sequence: TGTGCCAGCAGCCCTGGGGGACAGGGAAGTTACAATGAGCAGTTCTTC. Translated: CASSPGGQGSYNEQFF. The variable domain in full, with the rest retrieved from reference TRBV7-9 and TRBJ2-1, is DTGVSQNPRHKITKRGQNVTFRCDPISEHNRLYWYRQTLGQGPEFLTYFQNEAQLEKSRLLSDRFSAERPKGSFSTLEIQRTEQGDSAMYLCASSPGGQGSYNEQFFGPGTRLTVL.